This T cell receptor beta chain derives from a study of OX40 agonist ivuxolimab in advanced cancers. A note on the overall study: Ivuxolimab was an agonistic, fully human IgG2 monoclonal antibody directed against OX40 (CD134), a costimulatory receptor. In the dose-escalation cohort, roughly 80% of patients were male, and the mean age was about 55 years, with a range of about 23 to 90. Partial responses occurred in three dose-escalation patients, of whom one had hepatocellular carcinoma and two had cutaneous melanoma. Peripheral TCRbeta sequencing aimed to test whether ivuxolimab altered TCR sequence diversity and caused clonal T-cell expansion. Of the 52 patients in dose escalation, about 20 had hepatocellular carcinoma, roughly 15 had melanoma, 9 had renal cell carcinoma and 9 had head and neck cancer. Prior anti-PD-1, anti-PD-L1 or anti-CTLA-4 therapy was permitted, and 40% of dose-escalation patients had received checkpoint inhibitors. The paper describes the monotherapy dose-escalation part (N = 52 patients) of the phase I trial of ivuxolimab. Intravenous ivuxolimab was administered to patients every 2 weeks at six dose levels: 0.01, 0.1, 0.3, 1.5, 3 and 10 mg/kg.

Genomic DNA was isolated from the sorted cells so that the TCRbeta CDR3 region could be sequenced. The immunoSEQ Assay was used for sequencing of TCRbeta CDR3 regions. The table was pulled from immuneACCESS by TCRdb, which kept in-frame rearrangements only. Such tables lose some clones; where checked, under half of the loss comes from unresolved V genes, and the rest has no known cause. The table for this sample lists about 130,000 clones; just over 90% of them were counted only once. Jointly, the top ten make up more than 0.8% of the sample. A note on this clone: Its antigen is still unknown. No much larger clone exists at a distance of one base, and base qualities are not known.

The trial excluded patients who had a history of autoimmune disease or who were on systemic immunosuppression. Peripheral blood for TCR sequencing was collected from all dose cohorts at baseline, on cycle 4 day 1, and on cycle 7 day 1. Samples came from an open-label, multicenter, first-in-human phase I dose-escalation trial of ivuxolimab. Adults with locally advanced or metastatic melanoma, renal cell carcinoma, hepatocellular carcinoma or head and neck squamous cell carcinoma were enrolled in the trial. CD4+ and CD8+ T cells were sorted separately from peripheral blood before TCR sequencing. The paper's findings and limits, for the study overall: At doses from 0.1 to 3.0 mg/kg, clonal expansion was seen in both CD4+ and CD8+ blood T cells between baseline and week 6. The antigen specificity of the peripheral T cells that underwent clonal expansion was not determined. Low levels of normalized T-cell clonal expansion were also shown by some nonresponding patients. After ivuxolimab, CD8+ T cells had more expanded clones than CD4+ T cells on average. In the 0.1-3.0 mg/kg groups, partial responders were among the patients with the lowest normalized peripheral clonal expansion, particularly in CD8+ T cells.

The V and J ends are trimmed by 4 bases and 0 bases, leaving 13 bases between them. Including the terminal cysteine and phenylalanine, the CDR3 comprises 16 residues. Kept here is only the CDR3 DNA, which spans 48 bases and is read in frame from base 1. CDR1 is given as LNHDA and CDR2 as SQIVND, both from the germline V gene (reference sequence). This TCR was sampled from an adult with an advanced solid tumor such as melanoma, head and neck, liver or kidney cancer. The chain is encoded by TRBV19 joined to TRBJ1-3; the D gene remains uncertain. The starting material was CD4+ or CD8+ T cells sorted from blood, obtained in a trial of the OX40 agonist ivuxolimab. The CDR3 protein: CASSTPPVSSGNTIYF. The DNA reads TGTGCCAGTAGTACCCCCCCCGTGAGCTCTGGAAACACCATATATTTT.